This entry lists 20 T cell receptor beta chains sequenced from one sample in a study of blood T cells in healthy people across ages (dated by TCRdb to between 2014 and 2017). The library was made by 5' RACE. The sample was run on an Illumina HiSeq 2500. The second PCR ran for roughly 7 to 11 cycles and used a J-beta primer mix along with a sample-barcoded 5' primer. In TCRdb, the public reads were trimmed at Q25 with fastp and aligned with MiXCR, with productive beta chains retained. Duplicate CDR3 protein sequences are folded into a single record with the most common DNA and genes. This sample has about 800,000 distinct CDR3 sequences in its table, and over 45% of those were observed once. The top ten constitute around 20% of the sample. The material sequenced was blood. These receptors were collected from a man aged 25 to 40 in good health.

The V and J genes are TRBV18 and TRBJ1-2, with 8 bases lining up with TRBD1. The length of the CDR3 is 14 residues. Germline CDR1 and CDR2: KGHSH and LQKENI. The V gene end was trimmed by 2 bases and the J gene end by 8 bases; junction bases not matched to a gene: 7. This CDR3 reads CASSPNDRGGGYTF. The CDR3 coding sequence is TGTGCCAGCTCACCAAACGACAGGGGAGGAGGCTACACCTTC. The whole variable domain, filled in from reference TRBV18 and TRBJ1-2, reads NAGVMQNPRHLVRRRGQEARLRCSPMKGHSHVYWYRQLPEEGLKFMVYLQKENIIDESGMPKERFSAEFPKEGPSILRIQQVVRGDSAAYFCASSPNDRGGGYTFGSGTRLTVV.

V gene TRBV7-6 combines with J gene TRBJ2-1, with D perhaps TRBD2 (5 bases). V lost 5 bases and J 5 bases, leaving 10 bases between the germline ends. Germline V gene sequence: CDR1 SGHVS, CDR2 FNYEAQ. The CDR3 runs to 13 residues. CDR3 amino acids: CASSADYNNEQFF. The CDR3 DNA reads TGTGCCAGCAGCGCCGACTACAACAATGAGCAGTTCTTC.

This clonotype was counted only a few times. The CDR3 region is CSALTGQIYGYTF. The CDR3 DNA sequence: TGCAGCGCCCTTACGGGACAGATCTATGGCTACACCTTC. The chain joins TRBV29-1 to TRBJ1-2; 7 nucleotides agree with TRBD1. Germline CDR1 SQVTM, CDR2 ANQGSEA. This CDR3 region has 13 residues. V lost 7 bases, J lost 4 bases, and 9 bases stayed unmatched.

The chain links TRBV6-5 to TRBJ2-7; 8 bases map to TRBD1. The end of the DNA aligns better with TRBJ2-5, so the J call may be wrong. CDR3 size: 14 residues. In germline, CDR1 is MNHEY, CDR2 SVGAGI. The CDR3 bases are TGTGCCAGCTGTCGAGGACAGGGTTTTGGGACCCAGTACTTC. This codes for CASCRGQGFGTQYF.

This sequence joins TRBV5-1 and TRBJ2-1; D uncertain. Trimming took off 7 bases at V and 2 bases at J, with 10 bases between the two ends. Germline-derived CDR1 and CDR2 are SGHRS and YFSETQ. The CDR3 has 13 amino acids. The CDR3 region has the DNA TGCGCCAGCGCACAGATTCCCTACAATGAGCAGTTCTTC. Protein: CASAQIPYNEQFF.

This clonotype was observed once. The J gene is TRBJ2-4, the V gene TRBV5-1; D may be TRBD1 (5 bases). Matching the DNA end better, TRBJ2-5 makes the J call doubtful. Germline loops: CDR1 SGHRS, CDR2 YFSETQ. CDR3 length: 14 residues. Written as DNA, the CDR3 is TGCGCCAGCAGCTTCCAGGGTTCCACGGAGACCCAGTACTTC. Translation: CASSFQGSTETQYF.

This clonotype was observed a handful of times. The rearrangement links TRBV7-2 to TRBJ2-7; D gene uncertain. V lost 2 bases and J 7 bases, leaving 15 bases between the germline ends. Per germline, CDR1 SGHTA and CDR2 FQGNSA. CDR3 length equals 14 residues. The CDR3: CASSLSVGSNEQYF. CDR3 bases: TGTGCCAGCAGCTTATCAGTCGGAAGCAATGAGCAGTACTTC.

This clonotype was seen just once. The chain uses TRBV4-2 and TRBJ2-3; no reliable D call. Deletions cut 1 base from V and 4 bases from J, with 15 bases between. The CDR3 runs to 16 residues. Germline lookup yields CDR1 LGHNA and CDR2 YNFKEQ. CDR3 region: CASSQGTPDGADTQYF. For the CDR3, the DNA is TGTGCCAGCAGCCAAGGGACCCCCGACGGTGCAGATACGCAGTATTTT.

Of note for this clonotype: The germline gene is not matched at one end of the junction; a read error may be the cause. V gene TRBV20-1 combines with J gene TRBJ2-5; 10 nucleotides line up with TRBD2. Germline lookup yields CDR1 DFQATT and CDR2 SNEGSKA (reference sequence). This CDR3 region has 14 residues. The CDR3, as DNA: TGCGGTGCTCCGACTAGCGGGCATAAAGAGACCCAGTACTTC. Its protein is CGAPTSGHKETQYF.

The V call is TRBV30, the J call TRBJ2-7, with a tentative D call TRBD1 (5 bases). Between the trimmed V and J ends, which lost 4 bases and 6 bases, there was a span of 13 bases. Germline V gene data show CDR1 as GTSNPN and CDR2 as SVGIG (reference sequence). The CDR3 sequence is 12 residues long. CDR3 DNA sequence: TGTGCCTGGAACCAGGGTTTCGGCGAGCAGTACTTC. Encoded protein: CAWNQGFGEQYF.

This clonotype was counted a few times. The chain recombines TRBV12-3 or TRBV12-4 with TRBJ2-7; D gene ambiguous. The CDR3 spans 14 residues. V lost 0 bases, J lost 3 bases, and 9 bases lay in between. Here the CDR3 DNA reads TGTGCCAGCAGTTTAGCACAGATCGGCTACGAGCAGTACTTC. This gives the protein CASSLAQIGYEQYF.

This clonotype has a single count. The J gene is TRBJ2-1, the V gene TRBV28; the match to TRBD2 covers 7 bases. This CDR3 has 13 residues. The junction had 8 bases not matched to a gene; V was cut back by 6 bases and J by 9 bases. Germline assignment: CDR1 MDHEN and CDR2 SYDVKM. The CDR3 coding sequence is TGTGCCAGCAGGGTGACTAGCCTACTTGAGCAGTTCTTC. It specifies CASRVTSLLEQFF.

This clonotype has a handful of counts. This chain joins TRBV5-5 and TRBJ1-1; D is undetermined. Germline V gene data show CDR1 as SGHKS and CDR2 as YYEKEE (reference sequence). Trimming pared 0 bases from V and 4 bases from J, leaving 13 bases between. The CDR3 spans 15 residues. The CDR3 loop reads CASSLDARVGTEAFF. In DNA form, the CDR3 reads TGTGCCAGCAGCTTGGACGCCCGGGTGGGCACTGAAGCTTTCTTT.

This CDR3 is CASSFNLQERQFF. The CDR3 nucleotides are TGTGCCAGCAGCTTCAACCTCCAGGAAAGGCAGTTCTTC. V is TRBV7-2 and J is TRBJ2-1; D is undetermined. CDR3 length: 13 amino acids. V was clipped by 3 bases and J by 12 bases, with 15 bases between them. Germline CDR1 and CDR2: SGHTA and FQGNSA.

This clonotype was observed a few times. This chain uses TRBV4-2 with TRBJ2-1; unclear D gene. The germline V gene has CDR1 LGHNA and CDR2 YNFKEQ. The CDR3 spans 12 residues. The V gene lost 1 base and the J gene lost 8 bases, with 6 bases spanning the gap. This chain's CDR3 is CASSQGADEQFF. The CDR3 DNA sequence: TGTGCCAGCAGCCAAGGGGCGGATGAGCAGTTCTTC.

This clonotype has only one observation. V gene TRBV25-1 combines with J gene TRBJ1-2, with D perhaps TRBD1 (5 bases). The CDR3 totals 14 residues. The ends were cut back, 1 base at V and 7 bases at J, with 13 bases in the middle. Germline CDR1 reads MGHDK; CDR2 reads SYGVNS. CDR3 bases: TGTGCCAGCAGTGAATGGGACCCGGATGGTGGCTACACCTTC. Protein: CASSEWDPDGGYTF.

This chain joins TRBV7-2 and TRBJ1-2; the D gene is possibly TRBD1 (6 bases). This CDR3 is built from 15 residues. CDR1 SGHTA and CDR2 FQGNSA come from the germline V gene. Trimming pared 5 bases from V and 0 bases from J, leaving 13 bases between. In nucleotides, the CDR3 is TGTGCCAGCAGCGCCGGGACACACTCTAACTATGGCTACACCTTC. Protein: CASSAGTHSNYGYTF.

This clonotype has ten or more counts. The rearrangement links TRBV20-1 to TRBJ2-5; D call uncertain. The length of the CDR3 is 12 residues. Germline assignment: CDR1 DFQATT and CDR2 SNEGSKA (reference sequence). Trimming pared 8 bases from V and 5 bases from J, leaving 15 bases between. The CDR3 reads CSTSSGWETQYF. Here the CDR3 DNA reads TGCAGTACATCTTCCGGTTGGGAGACCCAGTACTTC.

The chain employs TRBV20-1 and TRBJ2-4, with D maybe TRBD1 (5 bases). Germline CDR1 and CDR2: DFQATT and SNEGSKA (reference sequence). This CDR3 has 14 amino acids. Between the trimmed V and J ends, which lost 4 bases and 8 bases, there was a span of 18 bases. The CDR3 protein is CSAKRQNSLDIQYF. In DNA form, the CDR3 reads TGCAGTGCTAAAAGACAGAATAGCCTTGACATTCAGTACTTC.

This clonotype was seen ten or more times. The chain links TRBV12-3 or TRBV12-4 to TRBJ2-5; D is undetermined. CDR3 length equals 15 residues. V gave up 8 bases and J gave up 5 bases, with 21 bases separating them. The CDR3 loop is CASRKAGLHGETQYF. CDR3 in DNA: TGTGCCAGCCGAAAAGCCGGCCTGCATGGGGAGACCCAGTACTTC.